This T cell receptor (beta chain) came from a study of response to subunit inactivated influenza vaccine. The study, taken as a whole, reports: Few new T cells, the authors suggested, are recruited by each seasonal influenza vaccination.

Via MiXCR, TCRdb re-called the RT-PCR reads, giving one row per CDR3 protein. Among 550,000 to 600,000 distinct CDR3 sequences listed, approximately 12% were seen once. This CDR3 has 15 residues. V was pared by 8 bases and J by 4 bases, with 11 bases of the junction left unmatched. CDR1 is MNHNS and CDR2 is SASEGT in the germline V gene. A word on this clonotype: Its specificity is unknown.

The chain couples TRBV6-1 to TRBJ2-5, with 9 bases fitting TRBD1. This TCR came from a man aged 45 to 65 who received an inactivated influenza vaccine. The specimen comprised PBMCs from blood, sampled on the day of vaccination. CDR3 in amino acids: CASLPMGTGRETQYF. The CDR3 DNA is TGTGCCAGCCTACCCATGGGGACAGGGAGAGAGACCCAGTACTTC.